This TCR beta chain was identified in a study of T cells in Graves' hyperthyroidism and ophthalmopathy (dated by TCRdb to the late 2010s). A note on the overall study: Peripheral blood samples were taken at the time of initial diagnosis, prior to any treatment. A discovery cohort of around 98 patients, about 40 with Graves' ophthalmopathy and approximately 55 with stable Graves' hyperthyroidism, was used to find distinguishing TCR V-J signatures. Whether ophthalmopathy could be predicted prospectively was tested in an independent validation cohort made up of 18 hyperthyroidism patients plus 17 patients who later progressed to ophthalmopathy. The 100 discovery patients were randomly split 7:3 into training and test sets. Thyroid tissue and blood T-cell repertoires from about six Graves' hyperthyroidism patients were also compared in the study. Once sampling was done, hyperthyroidism patients were given methimazole at a starting dose of 30 mg daily, whereas ophthalmopathy patients were given high-dose intravenous methylprednisolone. TCR Vbeta CDR3 sequencing of 130 to 150 peripheral blood samples (over 40 ophthalmopathy, 75 to 85 hyperthyroidism and some 17 progressor patients) is reported in the paper. Paper-wide results and their limitations: Most expanded thyroid clonotypes (frequency above 0.001) were also detected in blood, suggesting blood repertoires may reflect thyroid immune responses. A 13 V-J signature model separated ophthalmopathy from stable hyperthyroidism, with about 90% sensitivity and 81.08% specificity in cross-validation and 80%/75% in testing. No statistical method was used to set the sample size in advance, and investigators knew the group allocation. In validation, the model predicted progression to ophthalmopathy with approximately 70% sensitivity and approximately 72% specificity, a median of about six months before onset.

Reading from cysteine to phenylalanine, the CDR3 counts 15 amino acids. Kept here is only the CDR3 DNA, which spans 45 bases and is read in frame from base 1. Based on the germline V gene (reference sequence), the CDR1 and CDR2 sequences are DFQATT and SNEGSKA. The germline V and J ends show losses of 0 bases and 6 bases respectively, and no gene match explains 10 bases of the junction. Graves' hyperthyroidism was defined as stable when no progression to ophthalmopathy occurred over 18 months of follow-up. Hyperthyroidism patients were newly diagnosed, had a disease duration of under 2 months, and were aged 18 to 65 years. The study excluded patients with uncontrolled infections, other autoimmune diseases, pregnancy or lactation. Diagnoses were established on the basis of clinical symptoms, serum thyroxine and TRAb, thyroid ultrasound, and orbital computed tomography. Ficoll-Paque density gradient centrifugation was used to isolate PBMCs from about 10 ml of fresh peripheral blood. Trizol reagent was used to extract total RNA, and RNA quality was then checked on an Agilent 2100 Bioanalyzer.

TCR beta CDR3 regions were amplified from RNA transcripts. A first-round RT-PCR of the TCR CDR3 used the HTBI primer set with the Qiagen OneStep RT-PCR kit. Libraries were constructed in a second round of multiplex PCR, after which size selection and purification were performed. Paired-end sequencing of the libraries was performed with 100 bp reads on an Illumina HiSeq2000. The authors' analysis ran thus. SOAPnuke was used to process the raw data, with reads discarded if the reads contained adapters or uncalled bases, had a mean Phred below 15, or lacked an exact constant-primer or identifier match. High-quality paired reads were merged using COPE v1.2.5, and each unique nucleotide sequence was defined as a clonotype. Clonotypes were aligned to IMGT TRBV, TRBD and TRBJ reference segments using MiTCR v1.1. Analysis was restricted to V-J combinations with a frequency above 0.0001, which covered roughly 99% of repertoires. A TCS score was defined as the ratio between F50 (clonal expansion) and ExV (chaos), using BLOSUM62-based TCRdist between CDR3 peptides within each V-J. Welch's t-statistics and random forest reduced 450 to 600 V-J features to 10 to 15, which were used in a naive Bayes classifier (R e1071). TCRdb ran its own pipeline on the public reads, namely fastp trimming at Q25 and MiXCR clone calling, and kept in-frame beta chains. CDR3 protein duplicates are merged, each entry listing the most common genes and DNA. The V and J calls were determined by TCRdb, not by the authors. The sample data list over 200,000 distinct CDR3 sequences, and roughly 15% of these were observed just once. Together, the top ten hold 50% of the sample.

In this sample, this clonotype turned up many times. No antigen is known for it. No much larger clone exists at a distance of one base, and base qualities are not known. The sequence links TRBV20-1 to TRBJ2-5; TRBD1 aligns with 7 central bases. The sequence derives from a man aged 50-60 years with Graves' hyperthyroidism. The source material was blood. The bases read TGCAGTGCTAGAGATCTCAGCCAGGGGGTGCAGACCCAGTACTTC. Its protein reads: CSARDLSQGVQTQYF.